Sequencing of this T cell receptor beta chain was carried out in a study of T cell repertoires in cytomegalovirus infection. TCRdb re-called the reads through MiXCR, storing one row per CDR3 protein. The sample includes 300,000 to 400,000 distinct CDR3 sequences, about a sixth of them seen just once. This clonotype was detected ten times or more. Sequences were obtained from PBMCs. This TCR derives from a human donor in good health (CMV status not recorded). Some clones in this sample may be carry-over from other donors' samples.

The CDR3 spells CASSQGLIETQYF. CDR3 coding DNA: TGTGCCAGCAGCCAGGGACTCATAGAGACCCAGTACTTC. This chain uses TRBV7-2 with TRBJ2-5; the D gene is possibly TRBD2 (6 bases). The germline gives CDR1 SGHTA, CDR2 FQGNSA. Trimming took off 5 bases at V and 4 bases at J, with 11 bases between the two ends. The CDR3 covers 13 residues.